This TCR beta chain is from a study of STAT5B mutations in CD4+ large granular lymphocyte leukemia. Sequencing used immunoSEQ multiplex PCR; TCRdb keeps in-frame clones, though not all of them. The top ten clones hold less than 0.4% of a sample with around 50,000 clones, about 86% of them seen once. CDR3 size: 15 residues. The germline V gene has CDR1 SNHLY and CDR2 FYNNEI. J gave up 3 bases and V 6 bases, and 5 bases lay outside the gene matches. Sequencing was done on a sample of CD4+ T cells from blood buffy coats. The V and J genes are TRBV2 and TRBJ2-1; TRBD2 matches at 10 bases. This sequence originates from a human donor in good health. The CDR3 protein is CASSGLAEFYNEQFF. The CDR3 DNA reads TGTGCCAGCAGCGGACTAGCGGAATTCTACAATGAGCAGTTCTTC.